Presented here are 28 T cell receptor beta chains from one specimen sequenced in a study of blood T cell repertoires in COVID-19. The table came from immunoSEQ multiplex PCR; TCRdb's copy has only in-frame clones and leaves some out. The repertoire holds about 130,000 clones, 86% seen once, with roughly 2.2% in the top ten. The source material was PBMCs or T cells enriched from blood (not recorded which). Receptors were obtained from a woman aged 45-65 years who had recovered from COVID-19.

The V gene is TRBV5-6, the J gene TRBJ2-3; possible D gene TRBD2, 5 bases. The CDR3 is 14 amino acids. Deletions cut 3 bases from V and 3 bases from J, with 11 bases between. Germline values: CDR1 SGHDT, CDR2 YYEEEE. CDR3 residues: CASSYPGFTDTQYF. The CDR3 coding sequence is TGTGCCAGCAGCTACCCGGGATTTACAGATACGCAGTATTTT.

CDR3 protein: CASSQGQGDYEQYF. The CDR3 region has the DNA TGCGCCAGCAGCCAGGGACAGGGTGACTACGAGCAGTACTTC. V is TRBV4-1 and J is TRBJ2-7; TRBD1 aligns across 9 bases. V trimming: 3 bases; J trimming: 3 bases; junction bases outside the gene matches: 3. Germline CDR1 and CDR2: MGHRA and YSYEKL. The CDR3 is 14 residues long.

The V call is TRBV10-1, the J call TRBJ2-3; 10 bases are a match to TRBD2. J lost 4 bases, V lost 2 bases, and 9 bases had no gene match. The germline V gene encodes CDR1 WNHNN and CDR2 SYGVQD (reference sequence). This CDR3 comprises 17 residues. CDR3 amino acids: CASSEGLAGGSADTQYF. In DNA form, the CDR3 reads TGCGCCAGCAGTGAGGGGTTAGCGGGGGGTTCAGCAGATACGCAGTATTTT.

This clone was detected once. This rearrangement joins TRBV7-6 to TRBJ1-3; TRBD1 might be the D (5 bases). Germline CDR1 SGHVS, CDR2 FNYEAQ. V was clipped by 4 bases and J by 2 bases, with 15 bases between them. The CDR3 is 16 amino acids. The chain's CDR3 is CASSSEQGIAGNTIYF. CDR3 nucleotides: TGTGCCAGCAGCTCGGAGCAGGGCATTGCTGGAAACACCATATATTTT.

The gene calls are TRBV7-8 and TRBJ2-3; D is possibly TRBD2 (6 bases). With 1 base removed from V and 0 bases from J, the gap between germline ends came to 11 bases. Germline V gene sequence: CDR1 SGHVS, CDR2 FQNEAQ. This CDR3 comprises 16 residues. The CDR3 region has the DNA TGTGCCAGCAGCTTAGGAGGGGCGGGAAGCACAGATACGCAGTATTTT. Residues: CASSLGGAGSTDTQYF.

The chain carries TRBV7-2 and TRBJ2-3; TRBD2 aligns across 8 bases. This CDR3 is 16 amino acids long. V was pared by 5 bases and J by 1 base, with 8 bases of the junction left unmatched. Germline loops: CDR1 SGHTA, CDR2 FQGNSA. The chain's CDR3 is CASSILSGARTDTQYF. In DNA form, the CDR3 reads TGTGCCAGCAGCATACTTAGCGGGGCCCGCACAGATACGCAGTATTTT.

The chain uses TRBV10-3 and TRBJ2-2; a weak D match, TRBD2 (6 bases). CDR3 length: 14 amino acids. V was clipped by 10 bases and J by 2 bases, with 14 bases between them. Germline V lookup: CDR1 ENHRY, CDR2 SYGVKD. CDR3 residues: CATTRDSNTGELFF. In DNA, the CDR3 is TGTGCCACGACAAGGGACTCAAACACCGGGGAGCTGTTTTTT.

CDR3: CASSYGLGGYEQYF. DNA of the CDR3: TGTGCCAGCAGCTACGGACTAGGTGGCTACGAGCAGTACTTC. The genes are TRBV7-9 and TRBJ2-7; 7 bases fit TRBD2. This CDR3 has 14 residues. Germline lookup yields CDR1 SEHNR and CDR2 FQNEAQ (reference sequence). Trimming took 4 bases from V and 3 from J; bases not matched to a gene: 6.

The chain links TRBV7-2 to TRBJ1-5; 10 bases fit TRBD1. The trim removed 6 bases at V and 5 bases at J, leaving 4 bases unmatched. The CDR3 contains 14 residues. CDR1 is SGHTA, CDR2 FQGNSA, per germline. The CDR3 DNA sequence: TGTGCCAGCAGTCCGGGACAGGGGTATCAGCCCCAGCATTTT. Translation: CASSPGQGYQPQHF. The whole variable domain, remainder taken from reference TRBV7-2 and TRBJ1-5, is GAGVSQSPSNKVTEKGKDVELRCDPISGHTALYWYRQSLGQGLEFLIYFQGNSAPDKSGLPSDRFSAERTGGSVSTLTIQRTQQEDSAVYLCASSPGQGYQPQHFGDGTRLSIL.

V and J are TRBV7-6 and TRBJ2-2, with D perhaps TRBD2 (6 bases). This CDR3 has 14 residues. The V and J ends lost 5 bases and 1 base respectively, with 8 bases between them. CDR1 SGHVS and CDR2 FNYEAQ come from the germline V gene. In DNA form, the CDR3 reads TGTGCCAGCAGCCCGCGGGGGAACACCGGGGAGCTGTTTTTT. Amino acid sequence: CASSPRGNTGELFF.

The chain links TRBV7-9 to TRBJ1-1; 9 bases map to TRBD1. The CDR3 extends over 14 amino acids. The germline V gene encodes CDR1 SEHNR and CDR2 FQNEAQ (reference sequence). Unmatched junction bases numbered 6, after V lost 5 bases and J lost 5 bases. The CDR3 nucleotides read TGTGCCAGCAGCCCCCGACAGGGGGGAACTGAAGCTTTCTTT. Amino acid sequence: CASSPRQGGTEAFF.

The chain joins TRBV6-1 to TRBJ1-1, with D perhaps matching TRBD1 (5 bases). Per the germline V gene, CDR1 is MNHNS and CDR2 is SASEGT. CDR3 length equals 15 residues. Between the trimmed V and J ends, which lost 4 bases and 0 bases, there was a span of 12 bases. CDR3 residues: CASSAADSMNTEAFF. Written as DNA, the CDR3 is TGTGCCAGCAGTGCAGCAGACAGCATGAACACTGAAGCTTTCTTT.

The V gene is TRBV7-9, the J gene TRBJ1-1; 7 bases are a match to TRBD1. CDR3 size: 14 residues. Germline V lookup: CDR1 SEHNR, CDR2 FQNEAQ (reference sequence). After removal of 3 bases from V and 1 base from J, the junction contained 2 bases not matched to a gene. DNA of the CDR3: TGTGCCAGCAGCTTGGGACAGCAGAACACTGAAGCTTTCTTT. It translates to CASSLGQQNTEAFF.

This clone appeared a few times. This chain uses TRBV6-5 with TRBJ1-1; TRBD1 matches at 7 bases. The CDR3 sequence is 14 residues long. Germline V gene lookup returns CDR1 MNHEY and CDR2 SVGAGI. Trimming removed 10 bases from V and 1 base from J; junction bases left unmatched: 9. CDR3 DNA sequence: TGTGCCACCGATAGGACAGGAAGGAACACTGAAGCTTTCTTT. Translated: CATDRTGRNTEAFF.

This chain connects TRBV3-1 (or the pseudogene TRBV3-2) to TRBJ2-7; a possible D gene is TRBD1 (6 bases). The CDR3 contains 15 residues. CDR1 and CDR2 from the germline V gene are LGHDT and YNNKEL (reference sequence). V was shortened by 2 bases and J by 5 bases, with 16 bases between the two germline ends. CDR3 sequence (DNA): TGTGCCAGCAGCCAACCTTTACAGGGAGTCGACGAGCAGTACTTC. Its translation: CASSQPLQGVDEQYF.

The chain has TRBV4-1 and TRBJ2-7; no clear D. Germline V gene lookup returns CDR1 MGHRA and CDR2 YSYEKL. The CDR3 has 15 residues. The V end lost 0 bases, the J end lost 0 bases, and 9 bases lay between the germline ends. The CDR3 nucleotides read TGCGCCAGCAGCCAAGATTACAGAGACTCCTACGAGCAGTACTTC. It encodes CASSQDYRDSYEQYF.

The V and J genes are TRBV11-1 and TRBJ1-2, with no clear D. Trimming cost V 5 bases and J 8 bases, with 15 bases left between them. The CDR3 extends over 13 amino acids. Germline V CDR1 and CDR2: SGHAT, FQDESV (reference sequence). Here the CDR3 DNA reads TGTGCCAGCAGCCCAACGACTGGGAGGGGCTACACCTTC. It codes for CASSPTTGRGYTF.

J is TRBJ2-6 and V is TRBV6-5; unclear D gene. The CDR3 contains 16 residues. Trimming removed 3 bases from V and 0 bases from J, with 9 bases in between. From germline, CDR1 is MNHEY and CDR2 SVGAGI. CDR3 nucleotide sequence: TGTGCCAGCAGTTATGTGGGCGACTCTGGGGCCAACGTCCTGACTTTC. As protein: CASSYVGDSGANVLTF.

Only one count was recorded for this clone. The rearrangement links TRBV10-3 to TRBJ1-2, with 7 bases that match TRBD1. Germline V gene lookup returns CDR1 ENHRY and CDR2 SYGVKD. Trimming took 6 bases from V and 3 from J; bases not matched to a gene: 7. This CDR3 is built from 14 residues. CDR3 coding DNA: TGTGCCATCAGGCCACAGGGGACGTACTATGGCTACACCTTC. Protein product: CAIRPQGTYYGYTF.

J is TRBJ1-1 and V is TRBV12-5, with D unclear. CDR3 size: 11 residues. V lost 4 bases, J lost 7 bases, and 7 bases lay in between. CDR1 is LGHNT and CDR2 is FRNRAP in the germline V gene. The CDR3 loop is CASGSLSEAFF. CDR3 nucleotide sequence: TGTGCTAGTGGTTCCCTTAGTGAAGCTTTCTTT.

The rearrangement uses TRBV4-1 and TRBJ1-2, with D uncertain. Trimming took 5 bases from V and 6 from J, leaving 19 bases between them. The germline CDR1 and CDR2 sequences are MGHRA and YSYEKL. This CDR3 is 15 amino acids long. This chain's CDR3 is CASSKLSARSDGYTF. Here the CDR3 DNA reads TGCGCCAGCAGCAAATTATCCGCCCGGAGTGATGGCTACACCTTC.

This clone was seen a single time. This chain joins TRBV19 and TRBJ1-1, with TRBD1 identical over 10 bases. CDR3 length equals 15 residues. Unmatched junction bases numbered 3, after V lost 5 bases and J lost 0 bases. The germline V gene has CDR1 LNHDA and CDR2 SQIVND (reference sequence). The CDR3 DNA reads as TGTGCCAGTAGTGGGGGGACAGGGGTGAACACTGAAGCTTTCTTT. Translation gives CASSGGTGVNTEAFF.

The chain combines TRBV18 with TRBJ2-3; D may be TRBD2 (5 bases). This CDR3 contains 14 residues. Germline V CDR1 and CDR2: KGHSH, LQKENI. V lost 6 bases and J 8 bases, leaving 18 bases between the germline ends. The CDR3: CASSNERKGVTQYF. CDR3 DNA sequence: TGTGCCAGCTCCAACGAAAGAAAGGGAGTTACGCAGTATTTT.

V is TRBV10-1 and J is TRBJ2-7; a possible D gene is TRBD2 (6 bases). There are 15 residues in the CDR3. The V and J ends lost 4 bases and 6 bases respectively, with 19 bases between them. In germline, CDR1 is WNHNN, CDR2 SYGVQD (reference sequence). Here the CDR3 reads CASSAVWTTGCEQYF. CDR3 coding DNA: TGCGCCAGCAGTGCTGTTTGGACTACAGGTTGCGAGCAGTACTTC.

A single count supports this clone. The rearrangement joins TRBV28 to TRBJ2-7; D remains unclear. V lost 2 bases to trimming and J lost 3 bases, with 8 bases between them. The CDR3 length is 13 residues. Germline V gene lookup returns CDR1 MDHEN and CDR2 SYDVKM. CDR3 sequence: CASSLTGFYEQYF. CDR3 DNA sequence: TGTGCCAGCAGTTTAACCGGGTTCTACGAGCAGTACTTC.

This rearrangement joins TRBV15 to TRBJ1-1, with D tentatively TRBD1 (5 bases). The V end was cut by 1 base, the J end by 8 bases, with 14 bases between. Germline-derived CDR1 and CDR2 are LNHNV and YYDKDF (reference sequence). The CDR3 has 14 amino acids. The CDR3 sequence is CATSRGTSVGEAFF. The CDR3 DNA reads TGTGCCACCAGCAGAGGGACATCCGTCGGGGAAGCTTTCTTT. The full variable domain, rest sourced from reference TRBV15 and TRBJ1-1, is DAMVIQNPRYQVTQFGKPVTLSCSQTLNHNVMYWYQQKSSQAPKLLFHYYDKDFNNEADTPDNFQSRRPNTSFCFLDIRSPGLGDTAMYLCATSRGTSVGEAFFGQGTRLTVV.

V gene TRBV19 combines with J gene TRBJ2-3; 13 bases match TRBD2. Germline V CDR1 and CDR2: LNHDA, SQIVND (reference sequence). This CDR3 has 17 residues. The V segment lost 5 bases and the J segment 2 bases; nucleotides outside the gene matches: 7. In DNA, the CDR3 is TGTGCCAGTAGTTCGGGACTAGCGGGGAGCACCACAGATACGCAGTATTTT. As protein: CASSSGLAGSTTDTQYF.

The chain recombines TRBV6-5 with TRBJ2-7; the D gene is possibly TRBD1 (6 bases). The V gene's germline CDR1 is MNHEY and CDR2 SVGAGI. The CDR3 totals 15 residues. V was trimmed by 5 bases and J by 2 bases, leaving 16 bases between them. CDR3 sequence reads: CASSNNRDVTYEQYF. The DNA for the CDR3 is TGTGCCAGCAGTAATAACAGGGACGTAACCTACGAGCAGTACTTC.